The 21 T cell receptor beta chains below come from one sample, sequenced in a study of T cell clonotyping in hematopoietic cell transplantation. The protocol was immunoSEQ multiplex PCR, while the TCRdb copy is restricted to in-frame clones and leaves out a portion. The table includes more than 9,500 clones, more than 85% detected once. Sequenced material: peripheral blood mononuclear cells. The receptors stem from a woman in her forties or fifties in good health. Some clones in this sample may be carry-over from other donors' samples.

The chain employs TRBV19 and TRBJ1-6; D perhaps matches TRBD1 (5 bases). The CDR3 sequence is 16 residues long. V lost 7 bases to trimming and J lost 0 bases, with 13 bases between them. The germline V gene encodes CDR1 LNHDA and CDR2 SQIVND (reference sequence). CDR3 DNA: TGTGCCAGTACCTGGGCAGGGAGCTCCTATAATTCACCCCTCCACTTT. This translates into CASTWAGSSYNSPLHF.

CDR3 nucleotide sequence: TGTGCCAGCAGCCAATTGAGGGGCAGCTCGAACACCGGGGAGCTGTTTTTT. This codes for CASSQLRGSSNTGELFF. This chain links TRBV7-3 with TRBJ2-2; perhaps D is TRBD1 or TRBD2 (5 bases each). V lost 5 bases and J lost 0, with 16 bases in between. This CDR3 is 17 amino acids long. Per germline, CDR1 SGHTA and CDR2 FQGTGA. The complete variable domain, with remaining parts taken from reference TRBV7-3 and TRBJ2-2, reads GAGVSQTPSNKVTEKGKYVELRCDPISGHTALYWYRQSLGQGPEFLIYFQGTGAADDSGLPNDRFFAVRPEGSVSTLKIQRTERGDSAVYLCASSQLRGSSNTGELFFGEGSRLTVL.

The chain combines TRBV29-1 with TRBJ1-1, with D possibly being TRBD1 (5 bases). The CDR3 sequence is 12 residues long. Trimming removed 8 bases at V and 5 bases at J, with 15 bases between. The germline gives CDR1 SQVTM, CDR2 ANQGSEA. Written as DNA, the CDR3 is TGCAGCCATCTGGGGGGTCGGACTGAAGCTTTCTTT. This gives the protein CSHLGGRTEAFF.

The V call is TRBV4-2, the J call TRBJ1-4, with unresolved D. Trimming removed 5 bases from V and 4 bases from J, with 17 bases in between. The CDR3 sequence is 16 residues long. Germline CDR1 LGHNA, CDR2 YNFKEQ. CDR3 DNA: TGTGCCAGCAGCGAAAACCCTTTACAGTTTAATGAAAAACTGTTTTTT. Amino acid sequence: CASSENPLQFNEKLFF.

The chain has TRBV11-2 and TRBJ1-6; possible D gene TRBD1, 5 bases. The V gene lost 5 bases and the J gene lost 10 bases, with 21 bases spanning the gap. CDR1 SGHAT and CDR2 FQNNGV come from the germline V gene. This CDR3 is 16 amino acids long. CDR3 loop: CASSISSPLSGSPLHF. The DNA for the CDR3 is TGTGCCAGCAGCATTAGTTCCCCCCTCTCAGGGTCACCCCTCCACTTT.

The CDR3 is CASRPGQISGNTIYF. For the CDR3, the DNA is TGTGCCAGCAGACCCGGACAAATCTCTGGAAACACCATATATTTT. J is TRBJ1-3 and V is TRBV6-5; the D gene is possibly TRBD1 (5 bases). V lost 6 bases to trimming and J lost 0 bases, with 12 bases between them. The germline gives CDR1 MNHEY, CDR2 SVGAGI. The CDR3 runs 15 residues.

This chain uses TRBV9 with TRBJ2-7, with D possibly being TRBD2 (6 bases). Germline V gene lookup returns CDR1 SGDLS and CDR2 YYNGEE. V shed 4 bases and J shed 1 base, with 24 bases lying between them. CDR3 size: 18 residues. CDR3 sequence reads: CASSKPRRENLKSYEQYF. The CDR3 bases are TGTGCCAGCAGCAAACCAAGACGGGAGAACTTAAAATCCTACGAGCAGTACTTC.

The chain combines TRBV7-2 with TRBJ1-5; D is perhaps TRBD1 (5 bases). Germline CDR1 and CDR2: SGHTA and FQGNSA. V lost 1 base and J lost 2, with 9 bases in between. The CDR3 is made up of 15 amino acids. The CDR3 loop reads CASSLDPGRNQPQHF. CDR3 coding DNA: TGTGCCAGCAGCTTAGACCCGGGGCGCAATCAGCCCCAGCATTTT.

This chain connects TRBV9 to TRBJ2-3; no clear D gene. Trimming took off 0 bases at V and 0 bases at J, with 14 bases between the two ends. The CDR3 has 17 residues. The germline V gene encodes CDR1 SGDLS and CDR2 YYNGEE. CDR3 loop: CASSVAPQTPSTDTQYF. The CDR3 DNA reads TGTGCCAGCAGCGTAGCTCCCCAGACACCTAGCACAGATACGCAGTATTTT.

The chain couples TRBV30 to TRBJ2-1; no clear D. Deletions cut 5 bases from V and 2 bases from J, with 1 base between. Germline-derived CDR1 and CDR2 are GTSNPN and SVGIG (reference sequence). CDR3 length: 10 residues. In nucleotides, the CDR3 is TGTGCCTGGGCCTACAATGAGCAGTTCTTC. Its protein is CAWAYNEQFF.

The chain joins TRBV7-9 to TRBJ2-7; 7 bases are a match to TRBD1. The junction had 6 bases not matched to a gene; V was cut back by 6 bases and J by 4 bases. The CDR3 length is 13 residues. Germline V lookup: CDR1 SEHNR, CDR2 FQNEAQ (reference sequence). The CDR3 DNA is TGTGCCAGCAGACCAGGGGGTGGGTACGAGCAGTACTTC. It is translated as CASRPGGGYEQYF.

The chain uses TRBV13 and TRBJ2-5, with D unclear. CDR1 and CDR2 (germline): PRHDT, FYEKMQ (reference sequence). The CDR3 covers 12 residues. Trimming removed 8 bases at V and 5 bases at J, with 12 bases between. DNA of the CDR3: TGTGCCAGCTCTCCAACCGGGGAGACCCAGTACTTC. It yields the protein CASSPTGETQYF.

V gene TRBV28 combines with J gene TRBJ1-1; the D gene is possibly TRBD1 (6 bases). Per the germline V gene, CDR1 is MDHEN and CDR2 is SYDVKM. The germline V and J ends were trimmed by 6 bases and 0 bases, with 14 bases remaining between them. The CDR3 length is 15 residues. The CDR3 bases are TGTGCCAGCAGAGCGTACAGGGATTTGAACACTGAAGCTTTCTTT. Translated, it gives CASRAYRDLNTEAFF.

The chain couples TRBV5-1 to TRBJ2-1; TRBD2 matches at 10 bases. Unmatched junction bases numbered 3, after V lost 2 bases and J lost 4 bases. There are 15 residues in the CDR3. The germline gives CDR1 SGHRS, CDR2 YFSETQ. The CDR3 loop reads CASSFSGGTYNEQFF. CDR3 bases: TGCGCCAGCAGCTTTAGCGGGGGGACTTACAATGAGCAGTTCTTC.

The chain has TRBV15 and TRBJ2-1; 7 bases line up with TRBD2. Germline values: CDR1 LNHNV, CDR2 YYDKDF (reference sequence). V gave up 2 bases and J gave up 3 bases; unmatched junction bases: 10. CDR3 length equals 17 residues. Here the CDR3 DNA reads TGTGCCACCAGCAGACCCCTAGCGGAGACATACTACAATGAGCAGTTCTTC. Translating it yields CATSRPLAETYYNEQFF.

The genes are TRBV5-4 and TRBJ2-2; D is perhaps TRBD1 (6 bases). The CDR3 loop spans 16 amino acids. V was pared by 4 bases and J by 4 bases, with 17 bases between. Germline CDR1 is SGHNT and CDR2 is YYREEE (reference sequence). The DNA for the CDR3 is TGTGCCAGCAGCACCTCTAGTCAGGGGTTCACCGGGGAGCTGTTTTTT. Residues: CASSTSSQGFTGELFF.

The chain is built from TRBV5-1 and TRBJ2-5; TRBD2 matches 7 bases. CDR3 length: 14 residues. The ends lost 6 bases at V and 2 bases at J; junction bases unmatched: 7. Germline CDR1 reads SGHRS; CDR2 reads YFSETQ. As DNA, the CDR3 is TGCGCCAGCACCTACGGCGGGGGTCAAGAGACCCAGTACTTC. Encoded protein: CASTYGGGQETQYF.

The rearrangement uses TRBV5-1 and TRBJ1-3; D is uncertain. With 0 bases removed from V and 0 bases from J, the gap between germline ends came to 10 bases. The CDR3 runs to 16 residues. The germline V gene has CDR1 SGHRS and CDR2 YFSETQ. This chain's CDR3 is CASSLDLAGSGNTIYF. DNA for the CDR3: TGCGCCAGCAGCTTGGATCTGGCCGGCTCTGGAAACACCATATATTTT.

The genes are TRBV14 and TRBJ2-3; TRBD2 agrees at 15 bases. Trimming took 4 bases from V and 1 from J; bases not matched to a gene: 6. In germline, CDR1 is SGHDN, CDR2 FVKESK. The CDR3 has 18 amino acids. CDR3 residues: CASSPRTSGGAGTDTQYF. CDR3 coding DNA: TGTGCCAGCAGCCCGAGGACTAGCGGGGGGGCTGGCACAGATACGCAGTATTTT. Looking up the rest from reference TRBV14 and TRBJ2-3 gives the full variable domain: EAGVTQFPSHSVIEKGQTVTLRCDPISGHDNLYWYRRVMGKEIKFLLHFVKESKQDESGMPNNRFLAERTGGTYSTLKVQPAELEDSGVYFCASSPRTSGGAGTDTQYFGPGTRLTVL.

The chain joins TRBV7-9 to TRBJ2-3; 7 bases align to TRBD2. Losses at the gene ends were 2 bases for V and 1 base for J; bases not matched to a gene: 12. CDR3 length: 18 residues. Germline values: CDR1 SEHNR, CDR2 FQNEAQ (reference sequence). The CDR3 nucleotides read TGTGCCAGCAGCTTAAATCTTGCGTGGGGGGGAGGCACAGATACGCAGTATTTT. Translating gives CASSLNLAWGGGTDTQYF.

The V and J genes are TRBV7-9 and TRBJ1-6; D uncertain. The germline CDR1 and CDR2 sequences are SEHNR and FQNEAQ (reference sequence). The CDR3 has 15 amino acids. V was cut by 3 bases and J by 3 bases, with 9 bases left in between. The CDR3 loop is CASSLGHLYNSPLHF. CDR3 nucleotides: TGTGCCAGCAGCTTGGGCCACCTCTATAATTCACCCCTCCACTTT.